What follows are 19 T cell receptor beta chains derived from one specimen sequenced in a study of spatial heterogeneity in lung cancer (dated by TCRdb to about 2019). The sample's time point, from its label and the paper: sample taken at primary tumor resection. Library preparation used 5' RACE. Sequencing used a NextSeq 500. TCRdb passed the public sequencing reads through fastp at Q25 and MiXCR, retaining productive beta sequences. Entries are consolidated by CDR3 protein sequence, retaining the most common genes and DNA. A total of approximately 39,000 distinct CDR3 sequences appear in this sample, under 8% of them only once. The ten biggest clones cover 29% of the sample. The material was PBMCs, obtained at surgery. The receptor source for this set is a female donor with early-stage non-small cell lung cancer.

V and J are TRBV7-3 and TRBJ1-1, with D perhaps matching TRBD1 (5 bases). CDR1 and CDR2 (germline): SGHTA, FQGTGA. V lost 5 bases to trimming and J lost 4 bases, with 17 bases between them. This CDR3 contains 15 residues. The CDR3 loop is CASSLDGGDGTEAFF. DNA for the CDR3: TGTGCCAGCAGCCTAGATGGGGGAGATGGCACTGAAGCTTTCTTT.

Notes on this clonotype: One end of the junction varies from germline; a read error may be responsible. The rearrangement uses TRBV27 and TRBJ2-1; TRBD2 matches 13 bases. The CDR3 has 14 amino acids. Germline loops: CDR1 MNHEY, CDR2 SMNVEV (reference sequence). CDR3 coding DNA: TGTGCCAGCAGTTCCGAACTAGCGGGGGGGACCTTACTCTTC. This encodes CASSSELAGGTLLF.

The chain employs TRBV15 and TRBJ1-5; 7 bases match TRBD1. With 5 bases clipped from V and 8 bases from J, the junction kept 6 bases outside the gene matches. Germline V gene data show CDR1 as LNHNV and CDR2 as YYDKDF (reference sequence). The length of the CDR3 is 13 residues. The CDR3 spells CATSGIQGKPQHF. Written as DNA, the CDR3 is TGTGCCACCAGCGGTATACAGGGGAAGCCCCAGCATTTT.

In its sample, this clonotype was seen a few times. The V and J genes are TRBV20-1 and TRBJ1-5, with TRBD1 as a possible D gene (5 bases). Germline assignment: CDR1 DFQATT and CDR2 SNEGSKA (reference sequence). This CDR3 is 12 amino acids long. V was clipped by 6 bases and J by 6 bases, with 12 bases between them. CDR3 sequence (DNA): TGCAGTGCCCCCCAGGGCGGTCAGCCCCAGCATTTT. Translation gives CSAPQGGQPQHF.

This clonotype was found many times. V is TRBV3-1 and J is TRBJ1-1, with a tentative D call TRBD1 (5 bases). Germline assignment: CDR1 LGHDT and CDR2 YNNKEL (reference sequence). The V gene lost 5 bases and the J gene lost 1 base, with 8 bases spanning the gap. The length of the CDR3 is 13 residues. CDR3 DNA sequence: TGTGCCAGCAGCGAGACAGAGAACACTGAAGCTTTCTTT. It is translated as CASSETENTEAFF.

The V call is TRBV5-1, the J call TRBJ2-5, with 12 nucleotides matching TRBD2. In germline, CDR1 is SGHRS, CDR2 YFSETQ. The length of the CDR3 is 16 residues. Trimming took 3 bases from V and 1 from J; bases not matched to a gene: 4. This chain's CDR3 is CASSSSGRAFQETQYF. CDR3 nucleotide sequence: TGCGCCAGCAGCTCTAGCGGGAGGGCCTTCCAAGAGACCCAGTACTTC.

This clonotype was detected many times. The rearrangement joins TRBV7-9 to TRBJ2-1, with D perhaps assigned TRBD1 or TRBD2 (5 bases each). This CDR3 region has 14 residues. Germline values: CDR1 SEHNR, CDR2 FQNEAQ (reference sequence). Between the trimmed V and J ends, which lost 8 bases and 6 bases, there was a span of 17 bases. The CDR3 region is CASSPGVQGNEQFF. The CDR3 bases are TGTGCCAGCTCCCCCGGGGTTCAGGGCAATGAGCAGTTCTTC.

This clonotype was recorded at least ten times. The V gene is TRBV20-1, the J gene TRBJ2-3; 13 nucleotides line up with TRBD2. V trimming: 5 bases; J trimming: 8 bases; junction bases outside the gene matches: 4. Per germline, CDR1 DFQATT and CDR2 SNEGSKA (reference sequence). This CDR3 has 13 residues. The CDR3 is CSASGTSGATQYF. The CDR3 region has the DNA TGCAGTGCTTCTGGGACTAGCGGGGCTACGCAGTATTTT.

The rearrangement links TRBV12-5 to TRBJ2-1; tentatively, D is TRBD2 (5 bases). The CDR3 has 14 amino acids. The germline V and J ends were trimmed by 3 bases and 6 bases, with 12 bases remaining between them. Germline CDR1 LGHNT, CDR2 FRNRAP. The chain's CDR3 is CASGFGRGFNEQFF. The CDR3 nucleotides are TGTGCTAGTGGTTTCGGTCGAGGGTTCAATGAGCAGTTCTTC.

Ten or more counts support this clonotype. The CDR3 sequence is CASIKPWGNYGYTF. CDR3 sequence (DNA): TGTGCCAGCATCAAACCCTGGGGGAACTATGGCTACACCTTC. The genes are TRBV6-6 and TRBJ1-2; weak D call: TRBD1 (5 bases). Germline V gene sequence: CDR1 MNHNY, CDR2 SVGAGI (reference sequence). V was pared by 7 bases and J by 2 bases, with 14 bases between. The CDR3 loop spans 14 amino acids.

The chain combines TRBV11-2 with TRBJ2-7, with a possible D match to TRBD2 (5 bases). Between the trimmed V and J ends, which lost 1 base and 0 bases, there was a span of 10 bases. Germline loops: CDR1 SGHAT, CDR2 FQNNGV. CDR3 length: 15 amino acids. The CDR3 reads CASSLGRAGSYEQYF. The CDR3 region has the DNA TGTGCCAGCAGCTTAGGGCGGGCAGGCTCCTACGAGCAGTACTTC.

This clonotype was seen ten or more times. The V gene is TRBV7-9, the J gene TRBJ2-7; no firm D call. CDR1 and CDR2 from the germline V gene are SEHNR and FQNEAQ (reference sequence). The CDR3 runs 12 residues. V gave up 5 bases and J gave up 3 bases, with 8 bases separating them. The CDR3 nucleotides are TGTGCCAGCAGCCTGTACAGCTACGAGCAGTACTTC. Amino acids: CASSLYSYEQYF.

The sample holds many counts of this clonotype. The chain has TRBV5-1 and TRBJ2-7, with a tentative D call TRBD1 (7 bases). The CDR3 is 15 amino acids. CDR1 and CDR2 (germline): SGHRS, YFSETQ. With 0 bases removed from V and 1 base from J, the gap between germline ends came to 11 bases. This CDR3 is CASSLVAGGSYEQYF. CDR3 sequence (DNA): TGCGCCAGCAGCTTGGTAGCAGGGGGGTCCTACGAGCAGTACTTC.

This clonotype was picked up many times. The chain is built from TRBV5-1 and TRBJ2-7, with 9 bases identical to TRBD1. V gave up 4 bases and J gave up 0 bases; unmatched junction bases: 5. Germline V gene lookup returns CDR1 SGHRS and CDR2 YFSETQ. The CDR3 consists of 15 residues. The CDR3 sequence: CASSEGTGFSYEQYF. The CDR3 nucleotides read TGCGCCAGCAGCGAGGGGACAGGGTTCTCCTACGAGCAGTACTTC.

This clonotype was picked up many times. The V and J genes are TRBV6-1 and TRBJ2-7; D may correspond to TRBD1 or TRBD2 (5 bases each). The V and J ends lost 4 bases and 5 bases respectively, with 15 bases between them. CDR1 is MNHNS, CDR2 SASEGT, per germline. CDR3 size: 14 residues. CDR3 nucleotides: TGTGCCAGCAGTGCCGGGACGCCGTACGACGAGCAGTACTTC. This sequence encodes CASSAGTPYDEQYF.

Ten or more counts support this clonotype. The chain joins TRBV3-1 to TRBJ1-5; 7 nucleotides match TRBD1. Looked up from germline, CDR1 is LGHDT and CDR2 is YNNKEL (reference sequence). After removal of 3 bases from V and 4 bases from J, the junction contained 6 bases not matched to a gene. The CDR3 is made up of 15 amino acids. This CDR3 reads CASSQTGLGNQPQHF. The CDR3 nucleotides are TGTGCCAGCAGCCAGACAGGGTTGGGGAATCAGCCCCAGCATTTT.

This clonotype was seen repeatedly, ten times or more. The V call is TRBV7-2, the J call TRBJ1-3; unclear D gene. This CDR3 spans 14 amino acids. The germline V gene has CDR1 SGHTA and CDR2 FQGNSA. The germline V and J ends were trimmed by 0 bases and 4 bases, with 7 bases remaining between them. CDR3: CASSLALGGNTIYF. The CDR3 nucleotides are TGTGCCAGCAGCTTAGCCTTAGGGGGAAACACCATATATTTT.

Ten or more counts support this clonotype. The J gene is TRBJ1-2, the V gene TRBV4-1; the D is unclear. The CDR3 is 12 amino acids. V lost 0 bases, J lost 8 bases, and 7 bases lay in between. The V gene's germline CDR1 is MGHRA and CDR2 YSYEKL. CDR3 coding DNA: TGCGCCAGCAGCCAAGATAAAGACGGCTACACCTTC. Protein product: CASSQDKDGYTF.

This clonotype was counted at least ten times. This sequence joins TRBV7-2 and TRBJ2-1, with D possibly called TRBD1 or TRBD2 (5 bases each). The CDR3 extends over 12 amino acids. The germline V and J ends were trimmed by 2 bases and 10 bases, with 9 bases remaining between them. Germline CDR1 and CDR2: SGHTA and FQGNSA. Here the CDR3 DNA reads TGTGCCAGCAGCTTAATCCGGGGCGAGCAGTTCTTC. Amino acids: CASSLIRGEQFF.